These 19 T cell receptor beta chains originate from one sample sequenced in a study of T cell responses to AZD1222 COVID-19 vaccine. Assay: immunoSEQ multiplex PCR; the TCRdb copy retains only in-frame clones and omits some. The table includes roughly 130,000 clones, more than 85% detected once. The input for sequencing was peripheral blood, taken on day 0 of AZD1222 vaccination. The receptors stem from an adult in good health.

The V call is TRBV4-1, the J call TRBJ1-1, with no clear D. From germline, CDR1 is MGHRA and CDR2 YSYEKL. CDR3 size: 15 residues. V lost 4 bases, J lost 1 base, and 13 bases lay in between. The CDR3 reads CASSRQRVQNTEAFF. The CDR3, as DNA: TGCGCCAGCAGCCGTCAGCGTGTACAGAACACTGAAGCTTTCTTT.

Details on this clone: The junction departs from the called germline gene at one end, perhaps through a read error. V usage is TRBV6-1 and J usage is TRBJ2-7; D remains ambiguous. Germline loops: CDR1 MNHNS, CDR2 SASEGT. There are 11 residues in the CDR3. The CDR3 nucleotides read TGTGCCAGCAGTGAAACCACTCTGGGCTTCTTC. Translated, it gives CASSETTLGFF.

This chain links TRBV28 with TRBJ2-7, with 8 bases that match TRBD2. V was clipped by 4 bases and J by 4 bases; unmatched bases: 6. Looked up from germline, CDR1 is MDHEN and CDR2 is SYDVKM. This CDR3 contains 14 residues. The CDR3 reads CASSSPGLEYEQYF. For the CDR3, the DNA is TGTGCCAGCAGTTCACCGGGACTAGAGTACGAGCAGTACTTC. The whole variable domain, filled in from reference TRBV28 and TRBJ2-7, reads DVKVTQSSRYLVKRTGEKVFLECVQDMDHENMFWYRQDPGLGLRLIYFSYDVKMKEKGDIPEGYSVSREKKERFSLILESASTNQTSMYLCASSSPGLEYEQYFGPGTRLTVT.

The V call is TRBV18, the J call TRBJ2-1, with 12 bases identical to TRBD2. Germline trimming cut 0 bases from V and 9 bases from J; bases unmatched to any gene: 3. Looked up from germline, CDR1 is KGHSH and CDR2 is LQKENI. There are 15 residues in the CDR3. This CDR3 reads CASSPPASGRAEQFF. For the CDR3, the DNA is TGTGCCAGCTCACCACCGGCTAGCGGGAGGGCTGAGCAGTTCTTC.

The genes are TRBV28 and TRBJ2-7, with TRBD1 as a possible D gene (5 bases). V was shortened by 5 bases and J by 6 bases, with 17 bases between the two germline ends. The CDR3 contains 14 residues. Germline CDR1 reads MDHEN; CDR2 reads SYDVKM. The CDR3 protein is CASSPSGPGPEQYF. CDR3 coding DNA: TGTGCCAGCAGTCCCTCAGGTCCAGGGCCCGAGCAGTACTTC. The variable domain in full, with the rest retrieved from reference TRBV28 and TRBJ2-7, is DVKVTQSSRYLVKRTGEKVFLECVQDMDHENMFWYRQDPGLGLRLIYFSYDVKMKEKGDIPEGYSVSREKKERFSLILESASTNQTSMYLCASSPSGPGPEQYFGPGTRLTVT.

A note on this clone: The same CDR3 can be traced to other DNA sequences in this sample. The chain links TRBV6-5 to TRBJ1-1; D uncertain. This CDR3 is built from 12 residues. The germline V gene encodes CDR1 MNHEY and CDR2 SVGAGI. The V end was cut by 4 bases, the J end by 4 bases, with 7 bases between. Written as DNA, the CDR3 is TGTGCCAGCAGTTTCGGTGGCACTGAAGCTTTCTTT. This sequence encodes CASSFGGTEAFF.

The rearrangement uses TRBV28 and TRBJ2-5; maybe TRBD1 (5 bases). This CDR3 region has 14 residues. Deletions cut 5 bases from V and 2 bases from J, with 12 bases between. Germline CDR1 is MDHEN and CDR2 is SYDVKM. The chain's CDR3 is CASSDVQGQETQYF. In nucleotides, the CDR3 is TGTGCCAGCAGTGACGTTCAGGGACAAGAGACCCAGTACTTC.

This rearrangement joins TRBV6-5 to TRBJ2-3, with D perhaps given as TRBD1 or TRBD2 (6 bases each). The CDR3 extends over 15 amino acids. Germline CDR1 reads MNHEY; CDR2 reads SVGAGI. Between the trimmed V and J ends, which lost 2 bases and 2 bases, there was a span of 11 bases. The CDR3: CASSYGGRYTDTQYF. CDR3 bases: TGTGCCAGCAGTTACGGGGGGCGATACACAGATACGCAGTATTTT.

The genes are TRBV3-1 (or the pseudogene TRBV3-2) and TRBJ2-1; D call uncertain. Trimming stripped 0 bases from V and 6 bases from J, with 18 bases between. The CDR3 loop spans 17 amino acids. The germline V gene encodes CDR1 LGHDT and CDR2 YNNKEL (reference sequence). The CDR3 loop reads CASSQEFRSGFGNEQFF. In nucleotides, the CDR3 is TGTGCCAGCAGCCAAGAATTTAGGAGTGGGTTTGGCAATGAGCAGTTCTTC.

The CDR3 nucleotides are TGTGCCACCAGGGTCTACGGGAGATTTAACACCGGGGAGCTGTTTTTT. It is translated as CATRVYGRFNTGELFF. This chain joins TRBV15 and TRBJ2-2, with D possibly matching TRBD2 (6 bases). The CDR3 is 16 amino acids. Germline loops: CDR1 LNHNV, CDR2 YYDKDF (reference sequence). Trimming removed 6 bases at V and 2 bases at J, with 16 bases between.

Here the CDR3 reads CASSLGWPKPSNQPQHF. The CDR3 DNA reads as TGCGCCAGCAGCTTGGGTTGGCCAAAGCCGAGCAATCAGCCCCAGCATTTT. The chain links TRBV5-1 to TRBJ1-5; D remains ambiguous. V was shortened by 0 bases and J by 1 base, with 14 bases between the two germline ends. The germline V gene has CDR1 SGHRS and CDR2 YFSETQ. The CDR3 totals 17 residues.

The gene calls are TRBV27 and TRBJ1-1; a possible D gene is TRBD1 (5 bases). The CDR3 totals 16 residues. From germline, CDR1 is MNHEY and CDR2 SMNVEV (reference sequence). V was trimmed by 1 base and J by 2 bases, leaving 14 bases between them. The CDR3 here is CASSLLGLGVNTEAFF. For the CDR3, the DNA is TGTGCCAGCAGTTTATTAGGTCTGGGGGTAAACACTGAAGCTTTCTTT.

CDR3 coding DNA: TGTGCCTGGAACACTTTCGGGTACAATGAGCAGTTCTTC. Protein product: CAWNTFGYNEQFF. V and J are TRBV30 and TRBJ2-1, with D unresolved. V lost 4 bases, J lost 4 bases, and 11 bases lay in between. From germline, CDR1 is GTSNPN and CDR2 SVGIG (reference sequence). The CDR3 covers 13 residues.

V gene TRBV5-1 combines with J gene TRBJ1-1, with D unresolved. The V gene lost 0 bases and the J gene lost 4 bases, with 16 bases spanning the gap. The CDR3 has 16 residues. Germline V gives CDR1 SGHRS, CDR2 YFSETQ. The CDR3 sequence: CASSLEVLASGTEAFF. CDR3 in DNA: TGCGCCAGCAGCTTGGAGGTTCTGGCCTCGGGCACTGAAGCTTTCTTT.

This chain joins TRBV9 and TRBJ2-1; TRBD2 matches at 10 bases. CDR1 is SGDLS, CDR2 YYNGEE, per germline. This CDR3 region has 13 residues. After removal of 4 bases from V and 9 bases from J, the junction contained 4 bases not matched to a gene. The chain's CDR3 is CASSSSGRGEQFF. The CDR3 DNA reads TGTGCCAGCAGCTCGAGCGGGAGGGGTGAGCAGTTCTTC.

The J gene is TRBJ1-4, the V gene TRBV16; D is possibly TRBD1 (6 bases). The V end was cut by 4 bases, the J end by 0 bases, with 12 bases between. Looked up from germline, CDR1 is KGHSY and CDR2 is FQNENV. The CDR3 loop spans 16 amino acids. The CDR3 DNA follows: TGTGCCAGCAGCCGACAGGCTGTAACAACTAATGAAAAACTGTTTTTT. It codes for CASSRQAVTTNEKLFF.

CDR3 in amino acids: CASSQTESGYTF. The CDR3 nucleotides read TGTGCCAGCAGCCAAACGGAAAGTGGCTACACCTTC. The chain combines TRBV3-1 (or the pseudogene TRBV3-2) with TRBJ1-2, with no clear D. V gave up 2 bases and J gave up 7 bases, with 8 bases separating them. In germline, CDR1 is LGHDT, CDR2 YNNKEL (reference sequence). The CDR3 is made up of 12 amino acids.

The chain recombines TRBV19 with TRBJ2-7; 9 nucleotides match TRBD1. The V gene end was trimmed by 5 bases and the J gene end by 0 bases; junction bases not matched to a gene: 5. The CDR3 has 15 residues. Germline V gene sequence: CDR1 LNHDA, CDR2 SQIVND (reference sequence). Here the CDR3 reads CASSQTGGRSYEQYF. CDR3 bases: TGTGCCAGTAGTCAAACAGGGGGCCGCTCCTACGAGCAGTACTTC.

This chain links TRBV4-3 with TRBJ1-2; weak D call: TRBD1 (5 bases). CDR1 and CDR2 (germline): LGHNA, YSLEER. Trimming left V 1 base short and J 7 bases short, with 16 bases between. CDR3 length equals 15 residues. The CDR3 DNA reads as TGCGCCAGCAGCCAAGGTTGGGGACCTCATCGTGGCTACACCTTC. Translating gives CASSQGWGPHRGYTF.